The sequence of this TCR beta chain was determined in a study of blood T cell repertoires in COVID-19. Study-level information: The origin of the acute and convalescent COVID-19 samples was the United States, Italy and Spain.

Participants had their cohort set by participant-reported clinical history. CDR1 and CDR2 (germline): MDHEN, SYDVKM. This CDR3 has 15 amino acids. V lost 4 bases and J 1 base, leaving 10 bases between the germline ends. Produced via immunoSEQ multiplex PCR; TCRdb's table is partial and in-frame only. The data show under 400,000 clones, with approximately 91% seen just once and around 0.92% held by the top ten. Sequencing used PBMCs or T cells enriched from blood (not recorded which). The receptor comes from a woman in her twenties or thirties who had been exposed to COVID-19. The chain carries TRBV28 and TRBJ2-2; D might be TRBD1 (6 bases). The CDR3 protein is CASSSDSRNTGELFF. The CDR3 DNA reads as TGTGCCAGCAGTTCGGACAGCCGGAACACCGGGGAGCTGTTTTTT.